These 31 T cell receptor beta chains originate from one sample sequenced in a study of preoperative IRX-2 immunotherapy in early breast cancer. This table comes from immunoSEQ multiplex PCR, and its TCRdb copy is limited to in-frame clones, with some not included. The sample lists 15,000 to 25,000 clones; around 81% were seen once. The treatment was: preoperative locoregional IRX-2 cytokine immunotherapy. The material was lymph node tissue, obtained after IRX-2 immunotherapy. The receptors were gathered from a human donor with breast cancer.

The chain combines TRBV5-1 with TRBJ2-7; 7 bases are a match to TRBD2. The CDR3 consists of 17 residues. V shed 0 bases, J shed 0 bases, and the junction held 9 bases outside the gene matches. Germline V gene lookup returns CDR1 SGHRS and CDR2 YFSETQ. The CDR3 region is CASSLDGSAGSSYEQYF. CDR3 coding DNA: TGCGCCAGCAGCTTGGACGGTTCAGCGGGGAGCTCCTACGAGCAGTACTTC.

The chain links TRBV6-8 to TRBJ2-2; maybe TRBD1 (5 bases). Trimming removed 1 base at V and 4 bases at J, with 7 bases between. This CDR3 comprises 14 residues. Germline CDR1 is MNHGY and CDR2 is SAAAGT. The DNA for the CDR3 is TGTGCCAGCAGTTACTTCCAGGGCACCGGGGAGCTGTTTTTT. It is translated as CASSYFQGTGELFF.

The genes are TRBV9 and TRBJ2-1; 10 bases are a match to TRBD2. This CDR3 is 15 amino acids long. From germline, CDR1 is SGDLS and CDR2 YYNGEE. Trimming removed 0 bases from V and 6 bases from J; junction bases left unmatched: 3. The CDR3 DNA reads TGTGCCAGCAGCGTAGAGGGACTAGCGACCAATGAGCAGTTCTTC. It yields the protein CASSVEGLATNEQFF.

DNA for the CDR3: TGCGCCAGCAGCGGGGACGGCTCTGGAAACACCATATATTTT. It specifies CASSGDGSGNTIYF. This chain uses TRBV5-1 with TRBJ1-3; D may be TRBD1 (5 bases). The V end was cut by 4 bases, the J end by 0 bases, with 8 bases between. The CDR3 sequence is 14 residues long. The germline V gene has CDR1 SGHRS and CDR2 YFSETQ.

V gene TRBV6-8 combines with J gene TRBJ1-1; D is unresolved. Trimming shortened V by 8 bases and J by 3 bases, and 19 bases separated the two germline ends. Germline V gives CDR1 MNHGY, CDR2 SAAAGT. CDR3 length equals 15 residues. CDR3 nucleotides: TGTGCCAGCGGAACTCCACTCGGGAAGTACACTGAAGCTTTCTTT. Translating it yields CASGTPLGKYTEAFF.

The gene calls are TRBV11-3 and TRBJ2-1; 14 bases line up with TRBD2. This CDR3 comprises 16 residues. CDR1 and CDR2 from the germline V gene are SGHNT and YENEEA. The V segment lost 4 bases and the J segment 9 bases; nucleotides outside the gene matches: 8. CDR3 amino acids: CASSSRGLAGEGEQFF. CDR3 nucleotide sequence: TGTGCCAGCAGCTCGAGGGGACTAGCGGGAGAAGGTGAGCAGTTCTTC.

The CDR3: CASSVRVEYGYTF. The CDR3 DNA follows: TGTGCCAGTAGTGTCAGGGTCGAGTATGGCTACACCTTC. The genes are TRBV19 and TRBJ1-2; D might be TRBD1 (5 bases). This CDR3 has 13 residues. The V gene's germline CDR1 is LNHDA and CDR2 SQIVND (reference sequence). V was trimmed by 5 bases and J by 5 bases, leaving 12 bases between them.

This chain links TRBV5-1 with TRBJ2-2; 8 bases fit TRBD2. V shed 3 bases and J 7 bases; nucleotides not matched to a gene: 5. The CDR3 sequence is 14 residues long. CDR1 and CDR2 (germline): SGHRS, YFSETQ. This chain's CDR3 is CASSWTSTSGELFF. The CDR3, as DNA: TGCGCCAGCAGCTGGACTAGCACGAGCGGGGAGCTGTTTTTT.

The chain carries TRBV4-1 and TRBJ2-5; D gene ambiguous. The CDR3 covers 15 residues. V was pared by 0 bases and J by 5 bases, with 13 bases between. Per the germline V gene, CDR1 is MGHRA and CDR2 is YSYEKL. CDR3 coding DNA: TGCGCCAGCAGCCAAGAATTAACAGCCTTGGAGACCCAGTACTTC. Its protein product is CASSQELTALETQYF.

This sequence joins TRBV18 and TRBJ1-1; 10 bases agree with TRBD1. V lost 5 bases and J lost 6; bases outside the gene matches: 6. This CDR3 comprises 14 residues. Germline V lookup: CDR1 KGHSH, CDR2 LQKENI. CDR3 sequence: CASSIWTGGPEAFF. CDR3 coding DNA: TGTGCCAGCTCAATCTGGACAGGGGGACCTGAAGCTTTCTTT.

The chain couples TRBV15 to TRBJ1-3, with a weak D call TRBD1 (5 bases). V shed 1 base and J shed 1 base, with 11 bases lying between them. The CDR3 runs 16 residues. Germline CDR1 and CDR2: LNHNV and YYDKDF (reference sequence). The CDR3 DNA follows: TGTGCCACCAGCAGAGTAATGGGGACTTCTGGAAACACCATATATTTT. This translates into CATSRVMGTSGNTIYF. The entire variable domain, with the rest obtained from reference TRBV15 and TRBJ1-3, is as follows: DAMVIQNPRYQVTQFGKPVTLSCSQTLNHNVMYWYQQKSSQAPKLLFHYYDKDFNNEADTPDNFQSRRPNTSFCFLDIRSPGLGDTAMYLCATSRVMGTSGNTIYFGEGSWLTVV.

The genes are TRBV15 and TRBJ1-2; D may be TRBD1 (6 bases). This CDR3 region has 14 residues. Germline V CDR1 and CDR2: LNHNV, YYDKDF (reference sequence). V shed 0 bases and J shed 7 bases, with 12 bases lying between them. The chain's CDR3 is CATSRDAGRGGYTF. The CDR3 nucleotides read TGTGCCACCAGCAGAGATGCGGGCAGGGGTGGCTACACCTTC.

The chain carries TRBV19 and TRBJ1-1; 7 bases are shared with TRBD1. The length of the CDR3 is 14 residues. CDR1 and CDR2 (germline): LNHDA, SQIVND (reference sequence). J lost 3 bases, V lost 9 bases, and 10 bases had no gene match. This CDR3 reads CASGQGGADTEAFF. DNA for the CDR3: TGTGCCAGCGGACAAGGGGGCGCGGACACTGAAGCTTTCTTT.

This chain uses TRBV5-1 with TRBJ2-2; D possibly corresponds to TRBD1 (6 bases). CDR1 SGHRS and CDR2 YFSETQ come from the germline V gene. Trimming stripped 0 bases from V and 8 bases from J, with 17 bases between. The CDR3 runs to 16 residues. CDR3 protein: CASSLGRTDARGELFF. The CDR3 nucleotides read TGCGCCAGCAGCTTGGGGAGGACAGACGCGAGGGGGGAGCTGTTTTTT.

The chain links TRBV30 to TRBJ2-3; the match to TRBD1 covers 9 bases. Germline lookup yields CDR1 GTSNPN and CDR2 SVGIG (reference sequence). The CDR3 is 17 residues long. After removal of 0 bases from V and 5 bases from J, the junction contained 12 bases not matched to a gene. CDR3 in amino acids: CAWSVPEQGAVRDTQYF. In DNA, the CDR3 is TGTGCCTGGAGTGTCCCGGAACAGGGGGCCGTTAGAGATACGCAGTATTTT.

The chain has TRBV6-8 and TRBJ1-6; D is uncertain. The germline CDR1 and CDR2 sequences are MNHGY and SAAAGT. V was shortened by 4 bases and J by 15 bases, with 16 bases between the two germline ends. This CDR3 is 13 amino acids long. CDR3 in amino acids: CASSFTGYRGLHF. The DNA for the CDR3 is TGTGCCAGCAGTTTCACTGGCTACCGGGGCCTCCACTTT.

The V call is TRBV10-3, the J call TRBJ1-5; 8 bases fit TRBD1. Trimming cost V 0 bases and J 7 bases; bases outside gene matches: 5. Germline values: CDR1 ENHRY, CDR2 SYGVKD. This CDR3 is built from 15 residues. CDR3 coding DNA: TGTGCCATCAGTGAGTCCGAGACAGGGGAACAGCCCCAGCATTTT. Its translation: CAISESETGEQPQHF.

The gene calls are TRBV19 and TRBJ1-4; D is unresolved. The CDR3 length is 15 residues. The V end was cut by 9 bases, the J end by 0 bases, with 14 bases between. Germline V gene sequence: CDR1 LNHDA, CDR2 SQIVND (reference sequence). The CDR3 nucleotides are TGTGCCAGCTCCTCGGACGGACCAACTAATGAAAAACTGTTTTTT. It is translated as CASSSDGPTNEKLFF.

The chain employs TRBV6-8 and TRBJ2-7; a weak D match, TRBD2 (7 bases). Germline CDR1 and CDR2: MNHGY and SAAAGT. The V end lost 0 bases, the J end lost 5 bases, and 11 bases lay between the germline ends. There are 14 residues in the CDR3. The CDR3 region has the DNA TGTGCCAGCAGTTACTCCGGGGGGCTAGACGAGCAGTACTTC. The encoded protein is CASSYSGGLDEQYF.

The chain employs TRBV5-1 and TRBJ1-3; D gene unclear. Germline V CDR1 and CDR2: SGHRS, YFSETQ. The CDR3 runs to 14 residues. V was pared by 2 bases and J by 4 bases, with 10 bases between. CDR3 DNA sequence: TGCGCCAGCAGCTTTGGTGACGGGGGAAACACCATATATTTT. This codes for CASSFGDGGNTIYF.

The J gene is TRBJ2-3, the V gene TRBV14; 9 bases are a match to TRBD2. CDR1 and CDR2 from the germline V gene are SGHDN and FVKESK. V trimming: 6 bases; J trimming: 5 bases; junction bases outside the gene matches: 3. This CDR3 region has 13 residues. The CDR3, as DNA: TGTGCCAGCAGTTCACTAGCGGGAGATACGCAGTATTTT. Translating gives CASSSLAGDTQYF.

This rearrangement joins TRBV5-1 to TRBJ1-2, with 9 bases matching TRBD1. The germline V gene has CDR1 SGHRS and CDR2 YFSETQ. After removal of 1 base from V and 0 bases from J, the junction contained 4 bases not matched to a gene. The CDR3 is 16 amino acids. CDR3 bases: TGCGCCAGCAGCTTGACTACAGGGGGCTCTAACTATGGCTACACCTTC. Amino acid sequence: CASSLTTGGSNYGYTF. Full variable domain (missing parts from reference TRBV5-1 and TRBJ1-2): KAGVTQTPRYLIKTRGQQVTLSCSPISGHRSVSWYQQTPGQGLQFLFEYFSETQRNKGNFPGRFSGRQFSNSRSEMNVSTLELGDSALYLCASSLTTGGSNYGYTFGSGTRLTVV.

The rearrangement uses TRBV6-8 and TRBJ2-3, with 7 positions matching TRBD2. The germline CDR1 and CDR2 sequences are MNHGY and SAAAGT. The junction had 11 bases not matched to a gene; V was cut back by 6 bases and J by 2 bases. The CDR3 contains 16 residues. In DNA form, the CDR3 reads TGTGCCAGCAGCCCCGCCCGGGGAGGGGTCACAGATACGCAGTATTTT. This translates into CASSPARGGVTDTQYF.

The chain combines TRBV12-5 with TRBJ2-7; TRBD2 matches 13 bases. CDR3 length: 16 amino acids. V lost 2 bases, J lost 6 bases, and 7 bases stayed unmatched. Germline CDR1 and CDR2: LGHNT and FRNRAP. DNA for the CDR3: TGTGCTAGTGGTTTGCCCTACGGACTAGCGGGGGCCGAGCAGTACTTC. Translated: CASGLPYGLAGAEQYF.

The chain is built from TRBV19 and TRBJ2-1; D remains ambiguous. Germline V lookup: CDR1 LNHDA, CDR2 SQIVND (reference sequence). The CDR3 spans 14 residues. With 3 bases removed from V and 4 bases from J, the gap between germline ends came to 10 bases. The CDR3 region has the DNA TGTGCCAGTAGTATTAGGGCGGAATACAATGAGCAGTTCTTC. Its protein product is CASSIRAEYNEQFF. Filled out from reference TRBV19 and TRBJ2-1, the complete variable domain reads DGGITQSPKYLFRKEGQNVTLSCEQNLNHDAMYWYRQDPGQGLRLIYYSQIVNDFQKGDIAEGYSVSREKKESFPLTVTSAQKNPTAFYLCASSIRAEYNEQFFGPGTRLTVL.

This clone was picked up a small number of times. V and J are TRBV18 and TRBJ2-2; D is unresolved. Germline V gives CDR1 KGHSH, CDR2 LQKENI. The CDR3 runs 14 residues. Between the trimmed V and J ends, which lost 0 bases and 6 bases, there was a span of 8 bases. In nucleotides, the CDR3 is TGTGCCAGCTCACCACCGAGTCTAGCCGGGGAGCTGTTTTTT. Translated: CASSPPSLAGELFF.

The genes are TRBV28 and TRBJ1-3; no reliable D call. The V gene's germline CDR1 is MDHEN and CDR2 SYDVKM. Trimming shortened V by 8 bases and J by 0 bases, and 8 bases separated the two germline ends. The CDR3 has 13 residues. CDR3 protein: CASFDLSGNTIYF. For the CDR3, the DNA is TGTGCCAGCTTTGACCTCTCTGGAAACACCATATATTTT.

The chain combines TRBV7-1 with TRBJ2-5; no definite D call. TRBV7-1 is given ORF status, its function remaining uncertain. This CDR3 region has 14 residues. V gave up 4 bases and J gave up 5 bases, with 14 bases separating them. The CDR3 nucleotides are TGTGCCAGCAGCTTAGAGTTTAACGGGGAGACCCAGTACTTC. Amino acid sequence: CASSLEFNGETQYF.

The rearrangement joins TRBV11-3 to TRBJ2-3; TRBD1 matches at 7 bases. CDR3 length: 17 residues. Germline assignment: CDR1 SGHNT and CDR2 YENEEA. The J segment lost 1 base and the V segment lost 3 bases, leaving 10 bases of the junction unmatched. The CDR3 sequence: CASSLVEGAWGTDTQYF. The CDR3 DNA is TGTGCCAGCAGCTTGGTCGAGGGGGCTTGGGGCACAGATACGCAGTATTTT.

The chain employs TRBV18 and TRBJ1-5; the D gene is possibly TRBD1 (5 bases). The V end was cut by 1 base, the J end by 3 bases, with 10 bases between. The CDR3 contains 15 residues. The V gene's germline CDR1 is KGHSH and CDR2 LQKENI. CDR3 in DNA: TGTGCCAGCTCACCACGGGACGCAGACAATCAGCCCCAGCATTTT. Its protein product is CASSPRDADNQPQHF.

The rearrangement joins TRBV15 to TRBJ2-3; D tentatively fits TRBD1 or TRBD2 (6 bases each). The CDR3 loop spans 15 amino acids. V was cut by 3 bases and J by 4 bases, with 14 bases left in between. The V gene's germline CDR1 is LNHNV and CDR2 YYDKDF (reference sequence). For the CDR3, the DNA is TGTGCCACCAGCAGTTGGGGGGCGGATCCAGATACGCAGTATTTT. It encodes CATSSWGADPDTQYF.